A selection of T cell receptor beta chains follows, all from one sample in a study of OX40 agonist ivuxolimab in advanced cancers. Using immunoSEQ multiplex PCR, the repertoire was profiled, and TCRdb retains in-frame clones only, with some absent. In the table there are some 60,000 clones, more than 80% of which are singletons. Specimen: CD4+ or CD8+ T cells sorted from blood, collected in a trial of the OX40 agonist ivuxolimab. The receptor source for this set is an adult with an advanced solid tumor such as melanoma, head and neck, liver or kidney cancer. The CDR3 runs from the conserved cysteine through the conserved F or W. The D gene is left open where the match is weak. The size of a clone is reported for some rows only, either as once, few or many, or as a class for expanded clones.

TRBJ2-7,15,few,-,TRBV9,TGTGCCAGCAGCGTAGGTCCCCAGGGAGGCTACGAGCAGTACTTC,CASSVGPQGGYEQYF
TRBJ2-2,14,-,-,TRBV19,TGTGCCAGTAGAAGGCAGCACAAGACCGGGGAGCTGTTTTTT,CASRRQHKTGELFF
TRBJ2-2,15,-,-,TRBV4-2,TGTGCCAGCAGCCAAGAATCGAGGAACACCGGGGAGCTGTTTTTT,CASSQESRNTGELFF
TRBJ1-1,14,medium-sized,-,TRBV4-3,TGCGCCAGCAGCCAAGAAGGACAGTTCGCTGAAGCTTTCTTT,CASSQEGQFAEAFF
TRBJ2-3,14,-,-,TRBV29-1,TGCAGCCATTTGGAGGACTACCTCACAGATACGCAGTATTTT,CSHLEDYLTDTQYF
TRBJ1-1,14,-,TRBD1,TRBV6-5,TGTGCCAGCAGTTACGGGACAGGGGTGACTGAAGCTTTCTTT,CASSYGTGVTEAFF
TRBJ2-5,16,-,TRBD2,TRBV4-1,TGCGCCAGCAGCCAGAGGGGGGCTAGCGGGCCGGAGACCCAGTACTTC,CASSQRGASGPETQYF
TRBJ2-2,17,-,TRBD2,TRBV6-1,TGTGCCAGCAGTGAAATAGGGGGGACTAGCAGCGCCGGGGAGCTGTTTTTT,CASSEIGGTSSAGELFF
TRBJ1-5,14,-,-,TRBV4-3,TGCGCCAGCAGCCTATCTTACACGGGACAGCCCCAGCATTTT,CASSLSYTGQPQHF
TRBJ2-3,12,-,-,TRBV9,TGTGCCAGCAGTTATAGCACAGATACGCAGTATTTT,CASSYSTDTQYF
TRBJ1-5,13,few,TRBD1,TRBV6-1,TGTGCCAACTCTTTACAGGGGCGCCAGCCCCAGCATTTT,CANSLQGRQPQHF
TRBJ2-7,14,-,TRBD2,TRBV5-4,TGTGCCAGCAGCTTGCAGCGGGAGGGTTACGAGCAGTACTTC,CASSLQREGYEQYF
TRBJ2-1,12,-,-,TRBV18,TGTGCCAGCTTACGGTTTTCGGATGAGCAGTTCTTC,CASLRFSDEQFF
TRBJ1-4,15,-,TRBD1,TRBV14,TGTGCCAGCAGCCCGGACAGGGGATCTACCGAAAAACTGTTTTTT,CASSPDRGSTEKLFF
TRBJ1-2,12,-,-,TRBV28,TGTGCCAGCAGTTTACGGAACTATGGCTACACCTTC,CASSLRNYGYTF
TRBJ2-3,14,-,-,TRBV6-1,TGTGCCAGCAGTGAAGCGTTCGGGGCAGATACGCAGTATTTT,CASSEAFGADTQYF
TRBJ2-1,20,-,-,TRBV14,TGTGCCAGCAGCCAAGGACTATCGAGGGGGACGACGAGCTCCTACAATGAGCAGTTCTTC,CASSQGLSRGTTSSYNEQFF
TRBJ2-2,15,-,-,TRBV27,TGTGCCAGCAGTTTATGGATACCTAACACCGGGGAGCTGTTTTTT,CASSLWIPNTGELFF
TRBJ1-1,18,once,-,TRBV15,TGTGCCACCAGCAGGCCGACGCGGACACCTAAGCTGAACACTGAAGCTTTCTTT,CATSRPTRTPKLNTEAFF
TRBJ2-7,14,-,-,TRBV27,TGTGCCAGCAGTCACAAGCGGAGCTCCTACGAGCAGTACTTC,CASSHKRSSYEQYF
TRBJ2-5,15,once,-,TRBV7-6,TGTGCCAGCAGCTCCAGCGGCTCCCTGGGAGAGACCCAGTACTTC,CASSSSGSLGETQYF
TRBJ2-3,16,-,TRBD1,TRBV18,TGTGCCAGCTCACGACAGGGGGGTTCGGTCACAGATACGCAGTATTTT,CASSRQGGSVTDTQYF
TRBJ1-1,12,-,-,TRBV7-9,TGTGCCAGCAGGCCTGTCGACAGCGAAGCTTTCTTT,CASRPVDSEAFF
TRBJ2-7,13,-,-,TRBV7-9,TGTGCCAGCAGCTTAGAGGCGGAGGACGAGCAGTACTTC,CASSLEAEDEQYF
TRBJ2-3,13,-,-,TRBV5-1,TGCGCCAGCAGCTTGGAGGGGATTGATACGCAGTATTTT,CASSLEGIDTQYF
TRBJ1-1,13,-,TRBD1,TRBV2,TGTGCCAGCACCGGACAGGGCGTGGGTGAAGCTTTCTTT,CASTGQGVGEAFF
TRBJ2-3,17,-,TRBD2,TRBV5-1,TGCGCCAGCAGCTGGGGACTAGCGGGAGGCACCACAGATACGCAGTATTTT,CASSWGLAGGTTDTQYF
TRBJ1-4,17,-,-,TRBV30,TGTGCCTGGAGTGTACCTACTTCGAGTCGAGCTAATGAAAAACTGTTTTTT,CAWSVPTSSRANEKLFF
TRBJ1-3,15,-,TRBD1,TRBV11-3,TGTGCCAGCAGCTTAGTGGACAGGGAATACAACACCATATATTTT,CASSLVDREYNTIYF
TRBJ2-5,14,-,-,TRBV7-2,TGTGCCAGCAGCTCCGGGACACATCAAGAGACCCAGTACTTC,CASSSGTHQETQYF
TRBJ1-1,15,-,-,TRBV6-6,TGTGCCAGCAGTTACAATAGAGGGCAGGACACTGAAGCTTTCTTT,CASSYNRGQDTEAFF
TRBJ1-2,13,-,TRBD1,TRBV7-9,TGTGCCAGCAGCTCTGGACAGGGTTATGGCTACACCTTC,CASSSGQGYGYTF
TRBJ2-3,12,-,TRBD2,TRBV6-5,TGTGCCAGCAGACGGACTAGCGGGACGCAGTATTTT,CASRRTSGTQYF
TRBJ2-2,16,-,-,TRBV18,TGTGCCAGCTCACCACGGCGGCTAGCCTACACCGGGGAGCTGTTTTTT,CASSPRRLAYTGELFF